Each of the 3 T cell receptor beta chains below was sequenced from the same sample in a study of early T cells in non-severe SARS-CoV-2 infection. TCRdb reprocessed the 5' RACE reads via MiXCR and lists one record per CDR3 protein. In the table there are around 25,000 distinct CDR3 sequences, roughly 4% of which are singletons. Sequencing used whole blood. The receptors come from an adult who was a healthcare worker with PCR-confirmed SARS-CoV-2 infection or an uninfected control (not recorded which).

This clonotype is judged medium-sized. V usage is TRBV4-1 and J usage is TRBJ2-5; 14 bases agree with TRBD2. The CDR3 loop spans 17 amino acids. Germline loops: CDR1 MGHRA, CDR2 YSYEKL. Unmatched junction bases numbered 3, after V lost 3 bases and J lost 0 bases. The chain's CDR3 is CASSQEGLAGDQETQYF. CDR3 DNA: TGCGCCAGCAGCCAGGAGGGACTAGCGGGAGACCAAGAGACCCAGTACTTC.

This clonotype is medium-sized. This chain uses TRBV20-1 with TRBJ2-7; no definite D call. There are 12 residues in the CDR3. Trimming stripped 3 bases from V and 2 bases from J, with 8 bases between. Germline lookup yields CDR1 DFQATT and CDR2 SNEGSKA (reference sequence). The CDR3: CSARSGAYEQYF. CDR3 coding DNA: TGCAGTGCTAGGTCCGGCGCCTACGAGCAGTACTTC.

By sample share, this clonotype is medium-sized. The rearrangement joins TRBV7-2 to TRBJ2-5, with D perhaps TRBD2 (5 bases). V gave up 2 bases and J gave up 9 bases, with 13 bases separating them. The CDR3 loop spans 13 amino acids. CDR1 is SGHTA and CDR2 is FQGNSA in the germline V gene. Here the CDR3 reads CASSLMLDWAQYF. The DNA for the CDR3 is TGTGCCAGCAGCTTAATGCTGGACTGGGCCCAGTACTTC.